Each of the 23 T cell receptor beta chains below was sequenced from the same sample in a study of T cells in Graves' hyperthyroidism and ophthalmopathy. The investigators amplified TCR beta CDR3 regions from RNA transcripts. HTBI primers were the set used in a first-round RT-PCR of the TCR CDR3. TCRdb analysed the multiplex PCR reads with MiXCR anew, one entry per CDR3 protein. The table lists fewer than 250,000 distinct CDR3 sequences, about a sixth of them singletons, with approximately 50% in the top ten. The source material was blood. Source of these receptors: a man aged 50 to 59 with Graves' hyperthyroidism.

This clonotype was observed at least ten times. The gene calls are TRBV27 and TRBJ2-1; D is tentatively TRBD1 or TRBD2 (6 bases each). V gave up 8 bases and J gave up 0 bases, with 23 bases separating them. CDR3 size: 18 residues. CDR1 and CDR2 from the germline V gene are MNHEY and SMNVEV (reference sequence). As DNA, the CDR3 is TGTGCCAGCCGCTTGGCCGGGGTAGCGGACAGCTCCTACAATGAGCAGTTCTTC. Its protein product is CASRLAGVADSSYNEQFF.

This clonotype was observed at least ten times. The chain is built from TRBV10-3 and TRBJ2-7, with TRBD1 matching over 10 bases. Germline lookup yields CDR1 ENHRY and CDR2 SYGVKD. The CDR3 sequence is 16 residues long. V lost 2 bases and J lost 3; bases outside the gene matches: 7. This chain's CDR3 is CAISEPGTGDGYEQYF. As DNA, the CDR3 is TGTGCCATCAGTGAGCCCGGGACAGGGGACGGCTACGAGCAGTACTTC.

This clonotype was detected many times. This sequence joins TRBV3-1 and TRBJ2-1; perhaps TRBD2 as D (5 bases). The V end lost 0 bases, the J end lost 0 bases, and 18 bases lay between the germline ends. The germline V gene has CDR1 LGHDT and CDR2 YNNKEL (reference sequence). The CDR3 is made up of 19 amino acids. This CDR3 reads CASSQDQRKRLGSYNEQFF. Here the CDR3 DNA reads TGTGCCAGCAGCCAAGATCAACGGAAGCGGTTAGGCTCCTACAATGAGCAGTTCTTC.

The chain couples TRBV11-3 to TRBJ2-1, with TRBD2 matching over 10 bases. The germline gives CDR1 SGHNT, CDR2 YENEEA. Losses at the gene ends were 3 bases for V and 5 bases for J; bases not matched to a gene: 4. The CDR3 loop spans 15 amino acids. The CDR3 reads CASSFSGRSNNEQFF. The CDR3 nucleotides are TGTGCCAGCAGCTTTAGCGGGAGGTCTAACAATGAGCAGTTCTTC.

About this clonotype: The germline gene is not matched at one end of the junction; a read error may be the cause. The genes are TRBV29-1 and TRBJ2-2, with TRBD1 matching 11 bases. Germline V gene lookup returns CDR1 SQVTM and CDR2 ANQGSEA. There are 13 residues in the CDR3. The CDR3 protein is CSTKDRGPGEPFF. CDR3 coding DNA: TGCAGCACAAAGGACAGGGGGCCCGGGGAGCCGTTTTTT.

The sample holds many counts of this clonotype. The J gene is TRBJ1-6, the V gene TRBV15; D not certain. The germline V gene has CDR1 LNHNV and CDR2 YYDKDF (reference sequence). The germline V and J ends were trimmed by 0 bases and 11 bases, with 14 bases remaining between them. The CDR3 is 15 residues long. This CDR3 reads CATSRDRKVGAPLHF. The CDR3 DNA follows: TGTGCCACCAGCAGAGATCGAAAGGTTGGGGCACCCCTCCACTTT.

This clonotype was counted at least ten times. The chain combines TRBV28 with TRBJ2-3, with 8 nucleotides matching TRBD1. V shed 3 bases and J 4 bases; nucleotides not matched to a gene: 9. CDR3 length: 16 amino acids. Germline CDR1 is MDHEN and CDR2 is SYDVKM. This CDR3 is CASSFGGHRGADTQYF. In DNA form, the CDR3 reads TGTGCCAGCAGTTTCGGGGGCCACAGGGGGGCAGATACGCAGTATTTT.

The chain joins TRBV11-2 to TRBJ2-7, with 11 bases identical to TRBD2. CDR3 length: 15 amino acids. Germline loops: CDR1 SGHAT, CDR2 FQNNGV. The ends lost 4 bases at V and 3 bases at J; junction bases unmatched: 5. In DNA form, the CDR3 reads TGTGCCAGCAGCTCTAGACTAGCGGGGTACTACGAGCAGTACTTC. Its protein product is CASSSRLAGYYEQYF.

The chain combines TRBV12-3 or TRBV12-4 with TRBJ2-1, with D perhaps matching TRBD2 (6 bases). Trimming pared 5 bases from V and 8 bases from J, leaving 13 bases between. The CDR3 spans 13 residues. The CDR3 is CASSTPEGDEQFF. Here the CDR3 DNA reads TGTGCCAGCAGTACCCCGGAGGGCGATGAGCAGTTCTTC.

With regard to this clonotype: A much larger clonotype is one base distant, so this may be a read error. The V call is TRBV7-9, the J call TRBJ2-1; 9 nucleotides line up with TRBD2. The CDR3 runs 16 residues. Per germline, CDR1 SEHNR and CDR2 FQNEAQ (reference sequence). The CDR3: CASSLRLAASYNEQLF. The CDR3 nucleotides are TGCGCCAGCAGCCTCCGACTAGCGGCATCCTACAATGAGCAGCTCTTC.

This clonotype appeared a few times. This chain links TRBV12-3 or TRBV12-4 with TRBJ2-7; D uncertain. CDR3 length: 13 amino acids. Between the trimmed V and J ends, which lost 3 bases and 6 bases, there was a span of 12 bases. Here the CDR3 DNA reads TGTGCCAGCAGTTTTGGTCGGTGGGGCGAGCAGTACTTC. Its protein product is CASSFGRWGEQYF.

The sample holds a few counts of this clonotype. The chain has TRBV7-6 and TRBJ2-4; 8 positions agree with TRBD1. The trim removed 4 bases at V and 1 base at J, leaving 6 bases unmatched. The germline gives CDR1 SGHVS, CDR2 FNYEAQ. This CDR3 has 16 amino acids. DNA of the CDR3: TGTGCCAGCAGCTCCCGCCGGGACAGGGCCAAAAACATTCAGTACTTC. The encoded protein is CASSSRRDRAKNIQYF.

The rearrangement links TRBV10-3 to TRBJ2-1; TRBD2 is a possible D gene (6 bases). The CDR3 runs 13 residues. Trimming took off 4 bases at V and 7 bases at J, with 11 bases between the two ends. CDR1 is ENHRY, CDR2 SYGVKD, per germline. The CDR3 here is CAISVAGNNEQFF. The CDR3 nucleotides read TGTGCCATCAGTGTGGCGGGAAATAATGAGCAGTTCTTC.

J is TRBJ2-5 and V is TRBV18, with 7 bases aligning to TRBD1. CDR3 length: 15 amino acids. V dropped 3 bases and J dropped 2; count of bases not matched to a gene: 6. Per germline, CDR1 KGHSH and CDR2 LQKENI. The CDR3 region is CASSPSDRRQETQYF. For the CDR3, the DNA is TGTGCCAGCTCACCCTCGGACAGGCGACAAGAGACCCAGTACTTC. Based on the CDR3 plus reference TRBV18 and TRBJ2-5, the full variable domain is NAGVMQNPRHLVRRRGQEARLRCSPMKGHSHVYWYRQLPEEGLKFMVYLQKENIIDESGMPKERFSAEFPKEGPSILRIQQVVRGDSAAYFCASSPSDRRQETQYFGPGTRLLVL.

This clonotype was counted many times. The V call is TRBV7-2, the J call TRBJ2-5; D may be TRBD1 (7 bases). Looked up from germline, CDR1 is SGHTA and CDR2 is FQGNSA. V dropped 1 base and J dropped 7 bases, with 13 bases sitting between them. The CDR3 spans 14 residues. In DNA form, the CDR3 reads TGTGCCAGCAGCTTAGTCGGTCAGGGGGGGACCCAGTACTTC. Translation gives CASSLVGQGGTQYF.

The rearrangement uses TRBV19 and TRBJ2-7; D not resolved. The V gene lost 2 bases and the J gene lost 2 bases, with 13 bases spanning the gap. The CDR3 loop spans 15 amino acids. Germline values: CDR1 LNHDA, CDR2 SQIVND (reference sequence). The CDR3 here is CASSINDHKTYEQYF. The CDR3 nucleotides are TGTGCCAGTAGTATAAACGATCACAAGACCTACGAGCAGTACTTC. Full variable domain (rest looked up from reference TRBV19 and TRBJ2-7): DGGITQSPKYLFRKEGQNVTLSCEQNLNHDAMYWYRQDPGQGLRLIYYSQIVNDFQKGDIAEGYSVSREKKESFPLTVTSAQKNPTAFYLCASSINDHKTYEQYFGPGTRLTVT.

This clonotype appeared many times. The genes are TRBV2 and TRBJ2-7; 13 bases are a match to TRBD2. V was pared by 4 bases and J by 2 bases, with 2 bases of the junction left unmatched. Germline CDR1 SNHLY, CDR2 FYNNEI. The CDR3 sequence is 15 residues long. The CDR3 loop is CASSGTSGSAYEQYF. The CDR3 region has the DNA TGTGCCAGCAGTGGGACTAGCGGGAGCGCCTACGAGCAGTACTTC.

The gene calls are TRBV5-1 and TRBJ2-3; D gene ambiguous. Germline V lookup: CDR1 SGHRS, CDR2 YFSETQ. V dropped 1 base and J dropped 0 bases, with 9 bases sitting between them. This CDR3 is 15 amino acids long. CDR3 residues: CASSLNPESTDTQYF. For the CDR3, the DNA is TGCGCCAGCAGCTTGAATCCGGAGAGCACAGATACGCAGTATTTT.

This clonotype was found many times. This chain connects TRBV12-3 or TRBV12-4 to TRBJ2-2, with D possibly being TRBD2 (6 bases). Deletions cut 5 bases from V and 5 bases from J, with 15 bases between. This CDR3 is 15 amino acids long. The CDR3 DNA sequence: TGTGCCAGCAGTCCGACTTGGGGGGAAACCGGGGAGCTGTTTTTT. Translating it yields CASSPTWGETGELFF.

This clonotype was seen ten or more times. The V call is TRBV7-9, the J call TRBJ2-2, with 9 bases matching TRBD2. CDR3 length equals 15 residues. V lost 5 bases and J lost 5; bases outside the gene matches: 6. Germline values: CDR1 SEHNR, CDR2 FQNEAQ (reference sequence). The CDR3 sequence: CASSVSGRRTGELFF. The CDR3 nucleotides are TGTGCCAGCAGCGTCAGCGGGAGGAGGACCGGGGAGCTGTTTTTT.

The V and J genes are TRBV9 and TRBJ1-6; D might be TRBD1 (6 bases). This CDR3 is built from 15 residues. Trimming cost V 4 bases and J 9 bases, with 17 bases left between them. Looked up from germline, CDR1 is SGDLS and CDR2 is YYNGEE. The CDR3 bases are TGTGCCAGCAGCCCCTACGTGCAGGGGAGTTCACCCCTCCACTTT. Its protein product is CASSPYVQGSSPLHF.

This clonotype was observed a few times. The chain has TRBV7-6 and TRBJ2-1; 8 bases are shared with TRBD2. CDR1 and CDR2 (germline): SGHVS, FNYEAQ. The CDR3 is 14 amino acids. J gave up 2 bases and V 5 bases, and 2 bases lay outside the gene matches. CDR3 in DNA: TGTGCCAGCAGCCCGACTAGCGCCTACAATGAGCAGTTCTTC. This translates into CASSPTSAYNEQFF. The complete variable domain, with remaining parts taken from reference TRBV7-6 and TRBJ2-1, reads GAGVSQSPRYKVTKRGQDVALRCDPISGHVSLYWYRQALGQGPEFLTYFNYEAQQDKSGLPNDRFSAERPEGSISTLTIQRTEQRDSAMYRCASSPTSAYNEQFFGPGTRLTVL.

This clonotype has at least ten counts. The V call is TRBV3-1, the J call TRBJ2-2; the D is unclear. Germline V lookup: CDR1 LGHDT, CDR2 YNNKEL (reference sequence). V gave up 1 base and J gave up 0 bases, with 6 bases separating them. The length of the CDR3 is 15 residues. CDR3 in DNA: TGTGCCAGCAGCCAAGTCTTCTCGAACACCGGGGAGCTGTTTTTT. It encodes CASSQVFSNTGELFF.